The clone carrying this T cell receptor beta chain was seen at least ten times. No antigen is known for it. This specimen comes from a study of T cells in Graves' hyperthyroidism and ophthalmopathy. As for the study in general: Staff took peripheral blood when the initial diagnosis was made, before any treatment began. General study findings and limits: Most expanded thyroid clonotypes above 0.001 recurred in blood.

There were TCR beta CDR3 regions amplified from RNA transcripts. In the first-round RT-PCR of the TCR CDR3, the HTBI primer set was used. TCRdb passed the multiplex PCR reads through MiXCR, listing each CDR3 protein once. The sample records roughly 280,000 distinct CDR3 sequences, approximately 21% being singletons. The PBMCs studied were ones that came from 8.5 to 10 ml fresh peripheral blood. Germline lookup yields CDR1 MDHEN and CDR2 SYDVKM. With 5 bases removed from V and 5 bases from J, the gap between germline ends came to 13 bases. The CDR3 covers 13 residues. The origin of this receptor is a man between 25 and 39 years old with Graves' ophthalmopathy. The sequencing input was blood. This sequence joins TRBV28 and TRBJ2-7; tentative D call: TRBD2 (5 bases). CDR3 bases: TGTGCCAGCAGTCCGAGGGTCGCGGACGAGCAGTACTTC. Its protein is CASSPRVADEQYF. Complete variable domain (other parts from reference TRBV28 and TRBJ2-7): DVKVTQSSRYLVKRTGEKVFLECVQDMDHENMFWYRQDPGLGLRLIYFSYDVKMKEKGDIPEGYSVSREKKERFSLILESASTNQTSMYLCASSPRVADEQYFGPGTRLTVT.